This TCR beta chain was sequenced for a study of blood T cell repertoires in COVID-19. Trimming shortened V by 5 bases and J by 8 bases, and 12 bases separated the two germline ends. From germline, CDR1 is LNHDA and CDR2 SQIVND (reference sequence). The CDR3 has 12 amino acids. This table comes from immunoSEQ multiplex PCR, and its TCRdb copy is limited to in-frame clones, with some not included. This sample has about 280,000 clones, with just over 85% found just once. This sequence joins TRBV19 and TRBJ1-2, with D unresolved. Sequencing used peripheral blood. The TCR originated in a woman aged 25 to 45 with active or convalescent COVID-19. DNA of the CDR3: TGTGCCAGTAGTGCGGGCGGTGGCGGCTACACCTTC. Amino acids: CASSAGGGGYTF.